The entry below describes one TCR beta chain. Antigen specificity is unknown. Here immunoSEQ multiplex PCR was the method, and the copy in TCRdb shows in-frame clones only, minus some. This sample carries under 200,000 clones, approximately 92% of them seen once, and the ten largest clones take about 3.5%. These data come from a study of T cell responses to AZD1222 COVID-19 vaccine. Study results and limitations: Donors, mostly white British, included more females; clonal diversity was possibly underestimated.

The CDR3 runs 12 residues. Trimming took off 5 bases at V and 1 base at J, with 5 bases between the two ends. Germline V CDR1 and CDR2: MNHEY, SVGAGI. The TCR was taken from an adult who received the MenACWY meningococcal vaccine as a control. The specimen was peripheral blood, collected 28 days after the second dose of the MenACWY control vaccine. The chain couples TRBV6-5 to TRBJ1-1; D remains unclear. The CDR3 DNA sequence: TGTGCCAGCAGTCCGACGAACACTGAAGCTTTCTTT. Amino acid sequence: CASSPTNTEAFF.